One sample yielded the 8 T cell receptor beta chains listed below, sequenced in a study of vaccination and CD4 T cells after COVID-19. Treatment noted: approximately 10-day PBMC culture with coronavirus spike peptide pools or control peptides (ViraFEST assay). For these TCRs, the target antigens are not known. Sequenced with the Oncomine TCR Beta short-read assay was DNA taken from cultured CD4+ T cells. TCRdb called the PCR reads again in MiXCR, with one record for every CDR3 protein. The data show thousands of distinct CDR3 sequences, roughly 80% seen once. Source material: CD4+ T cells from blood, cultured in vitro. The receptors stem from a human donor who had recovered from COVID-19.

This clonotype was observed a single time. V gene TRBV5-1 combines with J gene TRBJ1-2; 10 bases agree with TRBD1. The CDR3 has 13 residues. Germline CDR1 is SGHRS and CDR2 is YFSETQ. V trimming: 4 bases; J trimming: 11 bases; junction bases outside the gene matches: 8. The CDR3 is CASSVGTGAGYTF. Here the CDR3 DNA reads TGCGCCAGCAGCGTGGGGACAGGGGCTGGGTACACCTTC.

The chain couples TRBV15 to TRBJ1-2, with TRBD1 as a possible D gene (5 bases). Per the germline V gene, CDR1 is LNHNV and CDR2 is YYDKDF (reference sequence). V shed 3 bases and J shed 3 bases, with 8 bases lying between them. The length of the CDR3 is 13 residues. CDR3 DNA sequence: TGTGCCACCAGCAGGGGGCTGGACTATGGCTACACCTTC. This codes for CATSRGLDYGYTF.

The CDR3 DNA sequence: TGCAGTGCTAGCTTAAACACTGAAGCTTTCTTT. It is translated as CSASLNTEAFF. V and J are TRBV20-1 and TRBJ1-1; D uncertain. The germline V and J ends were trimmed by 3 bases and 2 bases, with 4 bases remaining between them. The CDR3 has 11 amino acids. Per germline, CDR1 DFQATT and CDR2 SNEGSKA (reference sequence).

The V call is TRBV10-1, the J call TRBJ1-2; D may be TRBD1 (5 bases). Germline CDR1 reads WNHNN; CDR2 reads SYGVQD (reference sequence). The germline V and J ends were trimmed by 4 bases and 7 bases, with 13 bases remaining between them. The CDR3 has 13 amino acids. Here the CDR3 reads CASSGRGSSGYTF. In nucleotides, the CDR3 is TGCGCCAGCAGTGGCCGGGGCAGCTCTGGCTACACCTTC.

This clonotype was observed once. This chain uses TRBV6-5 with TRBJ1-1; D is perhaps TRBD1 (6 bases). Trimming stripped 2 bases from V and 5 bases from J, with 18 bases between. Germline V CDR1 and CDR2: MNHEY, SVGAGI. The CDR3 has 16 amino acids. CDR3 DNA: TGTGCCAGCAGTTACGGTAGGAGACAGGAAGGAACTGAAGCTTTCTTT. Translated, it gives CASSYGRRQEGTEAFF.

V and J are TRBV7-2 and TRBJ2-7; 11 nucleotides agree with TRBD1. V was pared by 3 bases and J by 2 bases, with 0 bases of the junction left unmatched. CDR1 and CDR2 from the germline V gene are SGHTA and FQGNSA. The CDR3 totals 14 residues. The CDR3 region has the DNA TGTGCCAGCAGCTTGGACAGGGGGCCCTACGAGCAGTACTTC. It codes for CASSLDRGPYEQYF.

The rearrangement links TRBV24-1 to TRBJ1-5; tentative D call: TRBD1 (5 bases). The CDR3 runs 15 residues. Germline CDR1 reads KGHDR; CDR2 reads SFDVKD. The ends were cut back, 2 bases at V and 6 bases at J, with 13 bases in the middle. CDR3 DNA sequence: TGTGCCACCAGTGATTCGGCAAGGGGACCTCAGCCCCAGCATTTT. Its protein is CATSDSARGPQPQHF.

This chain uses TRBV19 with TRBJ1-2; maybe TRBD1 (5 bases). V was trimmed by 6 bases and J by 8 bases, leaving 16 bases between them. The germline V gene encodes CDR1 LNHDA and CDR2 SQIVND (reference sequence). This CDR3 contains 13 residues. The CDR3 region has the DNA TGTGCCAGTAGACCCCCCGGGGGGAAGGGCTACACCTTC. Encoded protein: CASRPPGGKGYTF.